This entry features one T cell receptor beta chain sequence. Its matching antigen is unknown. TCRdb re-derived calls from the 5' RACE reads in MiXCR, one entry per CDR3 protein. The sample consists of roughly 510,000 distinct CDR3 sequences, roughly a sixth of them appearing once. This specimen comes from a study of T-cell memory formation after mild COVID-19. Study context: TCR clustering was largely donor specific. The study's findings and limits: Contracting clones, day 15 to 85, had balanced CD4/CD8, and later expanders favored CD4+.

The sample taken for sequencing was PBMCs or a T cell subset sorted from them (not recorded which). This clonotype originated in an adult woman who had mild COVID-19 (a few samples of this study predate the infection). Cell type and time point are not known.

The CDR3 region has the DNA TGTGCCAGCAGTTACTCTTCTTCTGGGGCCAACGTCCTGACTTTC. Protein sequence: CASSYSSSGANVLTF. The chain uses TRBV6-2 or TRBV6-3 and TRBJ2-6; no definite D call. Germline V gene lookup returns CDR1 MNHEY and CDR2 SVGEGT. V was trimmed by 0 bases and J by 1 base, leaving 4 bases between them. The CDR3 totals 15 residues.